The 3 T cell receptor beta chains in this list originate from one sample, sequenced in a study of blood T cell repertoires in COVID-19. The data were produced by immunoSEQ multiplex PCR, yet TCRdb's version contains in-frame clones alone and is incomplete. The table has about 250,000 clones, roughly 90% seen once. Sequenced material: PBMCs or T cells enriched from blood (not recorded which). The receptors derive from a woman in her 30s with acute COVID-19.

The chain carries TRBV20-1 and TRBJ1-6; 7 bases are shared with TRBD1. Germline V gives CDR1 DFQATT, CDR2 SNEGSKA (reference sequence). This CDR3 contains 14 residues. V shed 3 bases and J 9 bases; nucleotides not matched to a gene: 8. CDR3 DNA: TGCAGTGCTAGTAGACAGGGACTCTTTTCACCCCTCCACTTT. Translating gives CSASRQGLFSPLHF.

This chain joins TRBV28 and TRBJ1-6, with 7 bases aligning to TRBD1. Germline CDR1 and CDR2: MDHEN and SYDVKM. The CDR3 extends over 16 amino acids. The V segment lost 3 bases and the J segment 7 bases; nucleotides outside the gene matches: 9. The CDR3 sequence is CASSLDHRGKNSPLHF. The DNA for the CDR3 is TGTGCCAGCAGTTTGGACCACAGGGGAAAAAATTCACCCCTCCACTTT.

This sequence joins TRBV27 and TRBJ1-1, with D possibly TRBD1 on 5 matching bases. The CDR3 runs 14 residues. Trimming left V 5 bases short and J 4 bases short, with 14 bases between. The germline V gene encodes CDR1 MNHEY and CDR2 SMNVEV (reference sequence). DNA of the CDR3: TGTGCCAGCAGTCCGACATCAGGGATCACTGAAGCTTTCTTT. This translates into CASSPTSGITEAFF.